This TCR beta chain emerged from a study of vaccination effects on CD4 cells after COVID-19. This CDR3 region has 15 residues. Germline-derived CDR1 and CDR2 are SGHRS and YFSETQ. Trimming took 3 bases from V and 0 from J, leaving 11 bases between them. ViraFEST used viral peptide pools to expand antigen-specific CD4+ T cells before sequencing. Cultured cells yielded isolated CD4+ T cells after 10 to 11 days. The person had a PCR-confirmed SARS-CoV-2 infection during March to December 2020. Clones were read by immunoSEQ multiplex PCR, and TCRdb kept only the in-frame ones, dropping some. The table shows approximately 20,000 clones, with approximately 74% occurring only once. Note on this clone: The antigen is unknown.

The origin of this receptor is a human donor who had a prior SARS-CoV-2 infection. The input for sequencing was CD4+ T cells from PBMCs cultured with SARS-CoV-2 spike peptides, taken before COVID-19 vaccination. The chain combines TRBV5-1 with TRBJ2-3, with TRBD1 as a possible D gene (5 bases). CDR3 in DNA: TGCGCCAGCAGCTCTGCAGGGTACAGCACAGATACGCAGTATTTT. It codes for CASSSAGYSTDTQYF. Drawing the rest from reference TRBV5-1 and TRBJ2-3, the complete variable domain is KAGVTQTPRYLIKTRGQQVTLSCSPISGHRSVSWYQQTPGQGLQFLFEYFSETQRNKGNFPGRFSGRQFSNSRSEMNVSTLELGDSALYLCASSSAGYSTDTQYFGPGTRLTVL.